The next 20 T cell receptor beta chains were all read from a single sample in a study of cytomegalovirus exposure and HLA in healthy donors. PCR employed 60 Vbeta and 13 Jbeta primers. Generated by immunoSEQ multiplex PCR, the TCRdb table keeps only in-frame clones and is missing some. The data contain some 85,000 clones, 75% to 80% of them singletons. Sequenced: PBMCs. The source of these receptors is a woman in her 40s in good health and CMV-seropositive.

V is TRBV14 and J is TRBJ2-4; the D gene is possibly TRBD2 (5 bases). Looked up from germline, CDR1 is SGHDN and CDR2 is FVKESK. The length of the CDR3 is 18 residues. The germline V and J ends were trimmed by 0 bases and 5 bases, with 20 bases remaining between them. The CDR3 bases are TGTGCCAGCAGCCAAGATTCGTCGTCGTTAGCGCCGGAAAACATTCAGTACTTC. Its protein is CASSQDSSSLAPENIQYF.

J is TRBJ2-5 and V is TRBV2; TRBD2 is a possible D gene (6 bases). This CDR3 has 13 amino acids. V was pared by 4 bases and J by 5 bases, with 11 bases between. Germline V gene lookup returns CDR1 SNHLY and CDR2 FYNNEI. DNA of the CDR3: TGTGCCAGCAGTGCGGGGGAGAGGGAGACCCAGTACTTC. This encodes CASSAGERETQYF.

The V gene is TRBV4-1, the J gene TRBJ2-5; 7 bases match TRBD1. Looked up from germline, CDR1 is MGHRA and CDR2 is YSYEKL. J gave up 5 bases and V 0 bases, and 3 bases lay outside the gene matches. The CDR3 contains 14 residues. CDR3 sequence (DNA): TGCGCCAGCAGCCAAGAGGGACAGAGGGAGACCCAGTACTTC. It codes for CASSQEGQRETQYF.

The rearrangement joins TRBV9 to TRBJ2-6; no firm D call. The length of the CDR3 is 14 residues. V was clipped by 2 bases and J by 2 bases, with 5 bases between them. The germline CDR1 and CDR2 sequences are SGDLS and YYNGEE. The CDR3 spells CASSVGTGANVLTF. The CDR3, as DNA: TGTGCCAGCAGCGTGGGCACTGGGGCCAACGTCCTGACTTTC.

V and J are TRBV7-8 and TRBJ1-5; D uncertain. The CDR3 contains 14 residues. CDR1 and CDR2 (germline): SGHVS, FQNEAQ. Between the trimmed V and J ends, which lost 2 bases and 3 bases, there was a span of 8 bases. The CDR3 is CASSLPGINQPQHF. CDR3 bases: TGTGCCAGCAGCTTACCGGGGATCAATCAGCCCCAGCATTTT.

Turning to this clone: The junction departs from the called germline gene at one end, perhaps through a read error. This rearrangement joins TRBV5-6 to TRBJ2-7, with 8 bases aligning to TRBD2. CDR3 length equals 12 residues. The germline gives CDR1 SGHDT, CDR2 YYEEEE. The CDR3 spells CASSHVASGPSF. Here the CDR3 DNA reads TGTGCCAGCAGCCATGTGGCTAGCGGGCCATCCTTC.

The V call is TRBV11-2, the J call TRBJ1-2; D unresolved. V was shortened by 1 base and J by 7 bases, with 10 bases between the two germline ends. In germline, CDR1 is SGHAT, CDR2 FQNNGV. The CDR3 runs to 13 residues. The CDR3 loop is CASSLGQVGGYTF. CDR3 DNA sequence: TGTGCCAGCAGCTTAGGGCAGGTTGGTGGCTACACCTTC.

The J gene is TRBJ1-2, the V gene TRBV5-4; the D is unclear. Trimming cost V 0 bases and J 4 bases, with 7 bases left between them. CDR1 is SGHNT and CDR2 is YYREEE in the germline V gene (reference sequence). The CDR3 is made up of 13 amino acids. The CDR3 sequence is CASSLGLSYGYTF. In DNA, the CDR3 is TGTGCCAGCAGCTTGGGACTGAGCTATGGCTACACCTTC.

There are a few counts of this clone. V is TRBV4-3 and J is TRBJ2-1, with 9 bases that match TRBD1. CDR3 length: 15 amino acids. CDR1 is LGHNA, CDR2 YSLEER, per germline. Trimming at V came to 3 bases and at J to 7 bases, leaving 7 bases not matched to a gene. The CDR3, as DNA: TGCGCCAGCAGCCAGGCCGGGACAGGGAGGAATGAGCAGTTCTTC. This codes for CASSQAGTGRNEQFF.

The chain carries TRBV19 and TRBJ1-5; 7 bases match TRBD1. The CDR3 has 14 residues. Losses at the gene ends were 1 base for V and 9 bases for J; bases not matched to a gene: 6. CDR1 is LNHDA, CDR2 SQIVND, per germline (reference sequence). The CDR3 spells CASSIGDSSGPQHF. The CDR3 bases are TGTGCCAGTAGTATAGGGGACAGTAGCGGGCCCCAGCATTTT. The variable domain in full, completed from reference TRBV19 and TRBJ1-5, reads DGGITQSPKYLFRKEGQNVTLSCEQNLNHDAMYWYRQDPGQGLRLIYYSQIVNDFQKGDIAEGYSVSREKKESFPLTVTSAQKNPTAFYLCASSIGDSSGPQHFGDGTRLSIL.

This chain links TRBV4-3 with TRBJ2-5; 12 bases are shared with TRBD2. The V and J ends lost 3 bases and 5 bases, in that order; junction bases with no gene match: 13. CDR3 size: 18 residues. The V gene's germline CDR1 is LGHNA and CDR2 YSLEER. Here the CDR3 reads CASSQSPTSGSFGETQYF. The CDR3 DNA reads as TGCGCCAGCAGCCAGAGCCCGACTAGCGGGAGTTTTGGTGAGACCCAGTACTTC.

The V call is TRBV28, the J call TRBJ2-3; 9 nucleotides agree with TRBD2. The CDR3 extends over 16 amino acids. Germline V gives CDR1 MDHEN, CDR2 SYDVKM. Trimming took 3 bases from V and 3 from J; bases not matched to a gene: 7. CDR3: CASSFLLSGRTDTQYF. CDR3 DNA: TGTGCCAGCAGTTTTCTTCTTAGCGGGAGAACAGATACGCAGTATTTT.

This sequence joins TRBV29-1 and TRBJ2-2; 13 nucleotides line up with TRBD2. Germline V CDR1 and CDR2: SQVTM, ANQGSEA. CDR3 length: 16 amino acids. Trimming cost V 8 bases and J 6 bases; bases outside gene matches: 12. CDR3 DNA sequence: TGCAGCCCTTGGACTAGCGGGAGACTCACGCCCGGGGAGCTGTTTTTT. This codes for CSPWTSGRLTPGELFF.

The chain links TRBV19 to TRBJ2-7; D remains ambiguous. This CDR3 is built from 15 residues. The ends were cut back, 1 base at V and 3 bases at J, with 13 bases in the middle. Germline assignment: CDR1 LNHDA and CDR2 SQIVND (reference sequence). As DNA, the CDR3 is TGTGCCAGTAGTATAGGCAGCTCAGGATACTACGAGCAGTACTTC. Translation gives CASSIGSSGYYEQYF.

This chain uses TRBV28 with TRBJ2-1, with D possibly being TRBD2 (8 bases). Between the trimmed V and J ends, which lost 3 bases and 8 bases, there was a span of 26 bases. Germline CDR1 is MDHEN and CDR2 is SYDVKM. The CDR3 extends over 18 amino acids. Here the CDR3 reads CASSFPTSGVPRGDEQFF. The CDR3 DNA reads as TGTGCCAGCAGTTTCCCTACTAGCGGAGTCCCCAGGGGGGATGAGCAGTTCTTC.

The rearrangement uses TRBV27 and TRBJ2-1; D not resolved. The CDR3 contains 13 residues. Per germline, CDR1 MNHEY and CDR2 SMNVEV (reference sequence). Deletions cut 4 bases from V and 3 bases from J, with 7 bases between. DNA of the CDR3: TGTGCCAGCAGTTCCCTCGGCTACAATGAGCAGTTCTTC. Protein product: CASSSLGYNEQFF.

The chain joins TRBV6-1 to TRBJ1-2; 8 bases align to TRBD1. Germline CDR1 MNHNS, CDR2 SASEGT. V lost 5 bases, J lost 6 bases, and 2 bases stayed unmatched. This CDR3 contains 12 residues. The CDR3 is CASSLTGDGYTF. In DNA, the CDR3 is TGTGCCAGCAGTTTGACAGGGGATGGCTACACCTTC.

The V call is TRBV7-8, the J call TRBJ2-1; 7 bases line up with TRBD1. This CDR3 is built from 17 residues. Trimming at V came to 1 base and at J to 4 bases, leaving 10 bases not matched to a gene. The germline V gene encodes CDR1 SGHVS and CDR2 FQNEAQ. CDR3 in DNA: TGTGCCAGCAGCTTAGTGGACCCGGGACAGTATTACAATGAGCAGTTCTTC. As protein: CASSLVDPGQYYNEQFF.

V and J are TRBV28 and TRBJ1-5; 7 bases map to TRBD1. Losses at the gene ends were 2 bases for V and 0 bases for J; bases not matched to a gene: 7. CDR3 size: 17 residues. Germline V gene sequence: CDR1 MDHEN, CDR2 SYDVKM. CDR3 loop: CASSLPLTGYSNQPQHF. The CDR3 nucleotides read TGTGCCAGCAGTTTACCCCTGACAGGGTATAGCAATCAGCCCCAGCATTTT.

The J gene is TRBJ2-6, the V gene TRBV27; 9 bases fit TRBD1. In germline, CDR1 is MNHEY, CDR2 SMNVEV (reference sequence). This CDR3 has 18 residues. With 4 bases clipped from V and 3 bases from J, the junction kept 10 bases outside the gene matches. The CDR3 sequence is CASSSPTTGGYGANVLTF. The CDR3 DNA reads TGTGCCAGCAGTTCACCCACCACAGGGGGCTATGGGGCCAACGTCCTGACTTTC.